This is a list of T cell receptor beta chains from one sample in a study of identical twins. MiXCR, applied by TCRdb to the 5' RACE reads, yields one record per CDR3 protein. Of a few hundred thousand distinct CDR3 sequences listed, 13% to 15% are singletons. These same data were also listed under a study on yellow fever vaccine responses in identical twins.

Specimen: CD4+ T cells sorted from blood. These receptors were taken from a woman aged 18 to 35 in good health. Both conserved end residues are part of each CDR3. A D gene is named only where the DNA matches it firmly. Size values are once, few and many counts, or a class for expanded clones, and some rows have none.

V gene	J gene	clone size	D gene	CDR3 DNA	CDR3 protein
TRBV5-1	TRBJ2-5	many	.	TGCGCCAGCAGCTTTGGGGCCCTCCAAGAGACCCAGTACTTC	CASSFGALQETQYF
TRBV20-1	TRBJ1-1	few	.	TGCAGTGCTAGAAGGGTAGGGGGGAACACTGAAGCTTTCTTT	CSARRVGGNTEAFF
TRBV6-5	TRBJ2-7	few	.	TGTGCCAGCAGTTACAACGCACAGGCCTACGAGCAGTACTTC	CASSYNAQAYEQYF
TRBV3-1	TRBJ2-5	few	TRBD2	TGTGCCAGCAGCCAAGCTAGCGGGGGAAAGACCCAGTACTTC	CASSQASGGKTQYF
TRBV6-5	TRBJ2-1	.	.	TGTGCCAGCAGTTACCTCCAGGGTCCGAATGAGCAGTTCTTC	CASSYLQGPNEQFF
TRBV15	TRBJ2-5	few	.	TGTGCCACCAGCAGGGACCAGCAAGAGACCCAGTACTTC	CATSRDQQETQYF
TRBV28	TRBJ2-7	.	.	TGTGCCAGCAGCATCCCCTACTACGAGCAGTACTTC	CASSIPYYEQYF
TRBV7-9	TRBJ1-4	.	.	TGTGCCAGCAGCTCCCCCGCTCGTGAAAAACTGTTTTTT	CASSSPAREKLFF
TRBV20-1	TRBJ2-7	many	.	TGCAGTGCTAGCAGGGGTTCGTACGAGCAGTACTTC	CSASRGSYEQYF
TRBV12-3/TRBV12-4	TRBJ1-5	.	TRBD1	TGTGCCAGCAGTTTACGGGACAGGGGTACGAGTCAGCCCCAGCATTTT	CASSLRDRGTSQPQHF
TRBV11-2	TRBJ2-3	.	TRBD2	TGTGCCAGCAGCTTTCCTGGGACTAGCGGGAGCAGTGGGGGTGGTACAGATACGCAGTATTTT	CASSFPGTSGSSGGGTDTQYF
TRBV5-5	TRBJ2-3	.	TRBD2	TGTGCCAGCAGCTTTGTCCCGGGGGGGATGGATACGCAGTATTTT	CASSFVPGGMDTQYF
TRBV29-1	TRBJ1-1	.	.	TGCAGCGTCACACTGCGATTGGCTGAAGCTTTCTTT	CSVTLRLAEAFF
TRBV29-1	TRBJ2-7	few	TRBD1	TGCAGCGTTTCCTCGGGACAGGGACCCTACGAGCAGTACTTC	CSVSSGQGPYEQYF
TRBV27	TRBJ1-4	few	.	TGTGCCAGCAGTTCTTTGGGGGCCGGAGATGAAAAACTGTTTTTT	CASSSLGAGDEKLFF
TRBV25-1	TRBJ2-1	many	.	TGTGCCAGCAGTGGCCAGATAGATGAGCAGTTCTTC	CASSGQIDEQFF
TRBV2	TRBJ1-1	few	.	TGTGCCAGCATGTGGGGCAGGGTAGCCCTATCTTTCGCTGAAGCTTTCTTT	CASMWGRVALSFAEAFF
TRBV7-9	TRBJ2-7	.	.	TGTGCCAGCAGCTCCGGGGTCGGGGGCGAGCAGTACTTC	CASSSGVGGEQYF
TRBV28	TRBJ1-5	.	.	TGTGCCAGCAAAGGGAGCAATCAGCCCCAGCATTTT	CASKGSNQPQHF
TRBV18	TRBJ1-1	once	.	TGTGCCAGCTCACCATCGGATGGATTGGCTTTCTTT	CASSPSDGLAFF
TRBV28	TRBJ2-3	.	.	TGTGCCAGCAGTTTAGAAGGGGTAGGCACAGATACGCAGTATTTT	CASSLEGVGTDTQYF
TRBV12-3/TRBV12-4	TRBJ1-5	few	.	TGTGCCAGCAGCCGGACAGACGACATTAACAATCAGCCCCAGCATTTT	CASSRTDDINNQPQHF
TRBV9	TRBJ2-7	few	TRBD1	TGTGCCAGCAGCGTAGGTTCGCGACAGGGGGTCCACGAGCAGTACTTC	CASSVGSRQGVHEQYF
TRBV6-1	TRBJ2-2	few	.	TGTGCCAGCCTTCACCGTGGGGTTGGCGGGGAGCTGTTTTTT	CASLHRGVGGELFF
TRBV12-3/TRBV12-4	TRBJ2-1	.	TRBD2	TGTGCCAGCAGCCGACTAGCGGGGGGGATCAATGAGCAGTTCTTC	CASSRLAGGINEQFF
TRBV7-9	TRBJ2-7	few	.	TGTGCCAGCAGCTTAGGAGTAACGAGGGCCTACGAGCAGTACTTC	CASSLGVTRAYEQYF
TRBV7-9	TRBJ2-3	few	TRBD2	TGTGCCAGCAGCAGACTAGCGGATACTTCTAGCACAGATACGCAGTATTTT	CASSRLADTSSTDTQYF
TRBV28	TRBJ2-1	few	TRBD2	TGTGCCAGCAGTTGGGGACTAGCCCTCGGTGAGCAGTTCTTC	CASSWGLALGEQFF
TRBV2	TRBJ2-1	many	.	TGTGCCAGCAGTGAATCTAGCAATGAGCAGTTCTTC	CASSESSNEQFF
TRBV3-1	TRBJ2-3	.	TRBD1	TGTGCCAGCAGCCAAGATCCGGGACAGTCTAGCACAGATACGCAGTATTTT	CASSQDPGQSSTDTQYF
TRBV29-1	TRBJ2-2	many	.	TGCAGCGTTTCCGGGACTCGCTCCACCGGGGAGCTGTTTTTT	CSVSGTRSTGELFF
TRBV20-1	TRBJ2-1	few	TRBD1	TGCAGTGCTCTCCGACAGGGGGCTCTGTTCTTC	CSALRQGALFF
TRBV19	TRBJ1-6	.	TRBD1	TGTGCCAGTACTATGGACAGGCTGGGTTCACCCCTCCACTTT	CASTMDRLGSPLHF
TRBV29-1	TRBJ2-7	.	.	TGCAGCGTCGGTGACAGGCGAAGCTCCTACGAGCAGTACTTC	CSVGDRRSSYEQYF
TRBV29-1	TRBJ1-1	many	.	TGCAGCGTTGGAACAGGGTCGAACACTGAAGCTTTCTTT	CSVGTGSNTEAFF
TRBV13	TRBJ2-3	many	.	TGTGCCAGCAGCTTAAGGGCGGAAGATACGCAGTATTTT	CASSLRAEDTQYF
TRBV28	TRBJ2-2	.	TRBD1	TGTGCCAGCAGTTCTTCCGGGACAGGGAGTACCGGGGAGCTGTTTTTT	CASSSSGTGSTGELFF
TRBV29-1	TRBJ2-5	many	TRBD2	TGCAGCGTTGGGCTAGCGGGAGCGGAGACCCAGTACTTC	CSVGLAGAETQYF
TRBV20-1	TRBJ2-2	.	.	TGCAGTGCTAGAGATCCAACGGAGGGAATCGGGGAGCTGTTTTTT	CSARDPTEGIGELFF
TRBV11-2	TRBJ2-7	few	.	TGTGCCAGCAGCTTAGTGCGGGTCTCGGGAGAGCAGTACTTC	CASSLVRVSGEQYF
TRBV30	TRBJ2-3	.	TRBD2	TGTGCCTGGAGTGGGTTTCGGCTAGCGGGGGGCACAGATACGCAGTATTTT	CAWSGFRLAGGTDTQYF
TRBV4-2	TRBJ2-7	many	.	TGTGCCAGCAGCCTTGGAGCAGCTTCGGGTTTTAAGGAGCAGTACTTC	CASSLGAASGFKEQYF